This T cell receptor (beta chain) is from a study of T cells of healthy individuals. This clonotype was picked up many times. CDR3 length: 16 amino acids. Per the germline V gene, CDR1 is DFQATT and CDR2 is SNEGSKA (reference sequence). V was clipped by 3 bases and J by 0 bases, with 12 bases between them. TCRdb reprocessed the 5' RACE reads with MiXCR, giving one entry per CDR3 protein. The profile shows 40,000 to 45,000 distinct CDR3 sequences, about 5% of them singletons. The clonotype originates from a human donor in good health. The chain joins TRBV20-1 to TRBJ2-6, with D unresolved. CDR3: CSARGRAASGANVLTF. Here the CDR3 DNA reads TGCAGTGCTAGGGGTCGTGCGGCCTCTGGGGCCAACGTCCTGACTTTC.